The clone carrying this T cell receptor (beta chain) was observed a few times. The CDR3 has 16 amino acids. The V end lost 6 bases, the J end lost 8 bases, and 25 bases lay between the germline ends. Germline V gene lookup returns CDR1 MNHEY and CDR2 SMNVEV (reference sequence). This sample is part of a study of blood T cell repertoires in COVID-19. Overall study: T cells, B-cell-depleted T cells, or PBMCs provided the cDNA or gDNA that served as material.

Authors' data handling: Reference gene primer amplification gave nucleated cell count estimates. Assay: immunoSEQ multiplex PCR; the TCRdb copy retains only in-frame clones and omits some. The V and J calls and clone size are taken from that table; D and trimming were inferred from the DNA. In the table there are about 380,000 clones, 81% of which are singletons. The rearrangement links TRBV27 to TRBJ1-2; D is undetermined. Sequenced: peripheral blood. This TCR derives from a human donor with acute or convalescent COVID-19. The donor label of this sample is uncertain. CDR3 coding DNA: TGTGCCAGCAGCCCCGGGAGGTGGAAACCCCTCTTGGGCTACACCTTC. Its protein product is CASSPGRWKPLLGYTF.